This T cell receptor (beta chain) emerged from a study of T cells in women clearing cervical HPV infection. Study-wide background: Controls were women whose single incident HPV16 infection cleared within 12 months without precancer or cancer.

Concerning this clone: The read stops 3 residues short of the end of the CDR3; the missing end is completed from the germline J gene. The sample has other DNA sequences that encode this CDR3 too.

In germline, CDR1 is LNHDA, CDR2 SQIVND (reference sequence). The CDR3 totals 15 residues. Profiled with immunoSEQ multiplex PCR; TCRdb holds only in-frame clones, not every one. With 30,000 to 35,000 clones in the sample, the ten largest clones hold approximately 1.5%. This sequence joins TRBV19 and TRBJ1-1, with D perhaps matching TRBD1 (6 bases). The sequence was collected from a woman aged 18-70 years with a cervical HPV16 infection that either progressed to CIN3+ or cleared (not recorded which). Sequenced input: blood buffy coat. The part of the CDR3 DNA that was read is TGTGCCAGTAGTTTCTCACAGGGTTCCCGTGGGGAG. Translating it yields CASSFSQGSRGE. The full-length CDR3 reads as CASSFSQGSRGEAFF.